The 32 T cell receptor beta chains below all came from one sample that was sequenced in a study of cytomegalovirus exposure and HLA in healthy donors. PCR was performed using 60 Vbeta and 13 Jbeta primers. Repertoires were generated with immunoSEQ multiplex PCR, while TCRdb's copy carries only in-frame clones and drops some. The sample consists of some 130,000 clones, around 77% of them appearing once. Sequenced sample: PBMCs. These TCRs come from a man over 45 in good health and CMV-seronegative.

The V and J genes are TRBV7-6 and TRBJ2-5; TRBD2 matches at 8 bases. The CDR3 has 17 amino acids. CDR1 is SGHVS, CDR2 FNYEAQ, per germline. V gave up 5 bases and J gave up 7 bases; unmatched junction bases: 18. In DNA, the CDR3 is TGTGCCAGCAGCCCTCCCCCCTCGGCGGGAGGCCGGGGGACCCAGTACTTC. Amino acids: CASSPPPSAGGRGTQYF.

This clone occurred once. The rearrangement uses TRBV19 and TRBJ2-7, with TRBD2 matching 10 bases. V dropped 4 bases and J dropped 2; count of bases not matched to a gene: 5. The CDR3 runs 15 residues. CDR1 LNHDA and CDR2 SQIVND come from the germline V gene (reference sequence). The CDR3 protein is CASSTGLAETYEQYF. The CDR3 DNA reads TGTGCCAGTAGTACCGGACTAGCGGAAACCTACGAGCAGTACTTC.

The chain uses TRBV2 and TRBJ1-2; 7 bases are shared with TRBD1. Germline V CDR1 and CDR2: SNHLY, FYNNEI. There are 15 residues in the CDR3. J gave up 4 bases and V 3 bases, and 8 bases lay outside the gene matches. CDR3 sequence (DNA): TGTGCCAGCAGTGAGGAACAGGGGTACGGCTATGGCTACACCTTC. This codes for CASSEEQGYGYGYTF.

V is TRBV28 and J is TRBJ2-3, with a weak D call TRBD2 (5 bases). The CDR3 extends over 13 amino acids. With 6 bases removed from V and 5 bases from J, the gap between germline ends came to 12 bases. Germline loops: CDR1 MDHEN, CDR2 SYDVKM. CDR3 amino acids: CASRLEAGDTQYF. In nucleotides, the CDR3 is TGTGCCAGCAGGCTGGAGGCCGGAGATACGCAGTATTTT.

In DNA form, the CDR3 reads TGTGCCAGTAGTATGGAACTAGCGGGAGTTGGTGAGCAGTTCTTC. It yields the protein CASSMELAGVGEQFF. The rearrangement joins TRBV19 to TRBJ2-1, with TRBD2 matching 11 bases. J gave up 9 bases and V 3 bases, and 7 bases lay outside the gene matches. Per the germline V gene, CDR1 is LNHDA and CDR2 is SQIVND (reference sequence). The CDR3 covers 15 residues.

This chain joins TRBV4-1 and TRBJ1-6; D is unclear. The V end lost 0 bases, the J end lost 4 bases, and 10 bases lay between the germline ends. Per the germline V gene, CDR1 is MGHRA and CDR2 is YSYEKL. This CDR3 has 16 amino acids. CDR3 amino acids: CASSQDLARYNSPLHF. The CDR3 DNA reads as TGCGCCAGCAGCCAAGATTTGGCCAGATATAATTCACCCCTCCACTTT.

The chain couples TRBV4-3 to TRBJ1-4, with 7 bases aligning to TRBD1. The CDR3 loop spans 17 amino acids. The V gene's germline CDR1 is LGHNA and CDR2 YSLEER. V trimming: 0 bases; J trimming: 8 bases; junction bases outside the gene matches: 12. In DNA form, the CDR3 reads TGCGCCAGCAGCCAAGATAGGCTGGGGGCGACAGGGGAAAAACTGTTTTTT. It specifies CASSQDRLGATGEKLFF.

This clone occurred a few times. The chain uses TRBV5-6 and TRBJ2-5; D possibly corresponds to TRBD1 (5 bases). The germline V gene encodes CDR1 SGHDT and CDR2 YYEEEE. V was trimmed by 3 bases and J by 7 bases, leaving 10 bases between them. The CDR3 is 12 amino acids. The DNA of the CDR3 is TGTGCCAGCAGCTGGCAGGGCGGGACCCAGTACTTC. It is translated as CASSWQGGTQYF.

Notes on this clone: The same CDR3 arises from other DNA sequences in this sample as well. The chain has TRBV18 and TRBJ1-1; 9 bases are shared with TRBD1. Germline V gene lookup returns CDR1 KGHSH and CDR2 LQKENI. This CDR3 comprises 15 residues. The J segment lost 2 bases and the V segment lost 3 bases, leaving 4 bases of the junction unmatched. Here the CDR3 DNA reads TGTGCCAGCTCACCTTCGACAGGGGGAAACACTGAAGCTTTCTTT. Translated: CASSPSTGGNTEAFF.

This chain connects TRBV4-1 to TRBJ2-7; no reliable D call. Germline CDR1 and CDR2: MGHRA and YSYEKL. The V end lost 1 base, the J end lost 7 bases, and 5 bases lay between the germline ends. CDR3 length equals 11 residues. DNA of the CDR3: TGCGCCAGCAGCCAAGCTCAGGAGCAGTACTTC. This sequence encodes CASSQAQEQYF.

V usage is TRBV10-3 and J usage is TRBJ2-5; TRBD1 aligns across 7 bases. Judging by the DNA end, TRBJ2-7 fits better; the J call may be wrong. The CDR3 sequence is 14 residues long. Germline V gene lookup returns CDR1 ENHRY and CDR2 SYGVKD. CDR3 nucleotides: TGTGCCATCAGGGGGACAGTAAATTCCTACGAGCAGTACTTC. This translates into CAIRGTVNSYEQYF.

The genes are TRBV30 and TRBJ2-1; 8 bases map to TRBD2. Germline V gene lookup returns CDR1 GTSNPN and CDR2 SVGIG (reference sequence). V shed 3 bases, J shed 2 bases, and the junction held 0 bases outside the gene matches. The CDR3 loop spans 13 amino acids. CDR3 residues: CAWRAGAYNEQFF. CDR3 bases: TGTGCCTGGAGAGCGGGAGCCTACAATGAGCAGTTCTTC.

This chain connects TRBV12-5 to TRBJ2-3, with D perhaps TRBD1 (6 bases). Germline V gives CDR1 LGHNT, CDR2 FRNRAP. The CDR3 extends over 12 amino acids. Trimming took off 1 base at V and 11 bases at J, with 10 bases between the two ends. DNA of the CDR3: TGTGCTAGTGGTTTGGACCACAGGGAGCAGTATTTT. It specifies CASGLDHREQYF. The full variable domain, with the rest looked up from reference TRBV12-5 and TRBJ2-3, is DARVTQTPRHKVTEMGQEVTMRCQPILGHNTVFWYRQTMMQGLELLAYFRNRAPLDDSGMPKDRFSAEMPDATLATLKIQPSEPRDSAVYFCASGLDHREQYFGPGTRLTVL.

J is TRBJ1-4 and V is TRBV2; the match to TRBD1 covers 7 bases. This CDR3 region has 14 residues. Germline V lookup: CDR1 SNHLY, CDR2 FYNNEI. With V trimmed by 6 bases and J by 8 bases, 9 bases remained unmatched. Here the CDR3 DNA reads TGTGCCAGCAGCCAGGGGGACCTAAGGGAAAAACTGTTTTTT. Its protein is CASSQGDLREKLFF.

The chain recombines TRBV29-1 with TRBJ1-2, with a possible D match to TRBD1 (6 bases). V lost 6 bases, J lost 8 bases, and 19 bases lay in between. The CDR3 sequence is 13 residues long. CDR1 and CDR2 (germline): SQVTM, ANQGSEA. CDR3 sequence (DNA): TGCAGCGTCGGAAATACAGGGAAGGAGGGCTACACCTTC. Its translation: CSVGNTGKEGYTF.

The rearrangement joins TRBV6-5 to TRBJ1-2; 8 bases are shared with TRBD1. Trimming cost V 6 bases and J 8 bases; bases outside gene matches: 8. The germline gives CDR1 MNHEY, CDR2 SVGAGI. This CDR3 contains 13 residues. As DNA, the CDR3 is TGTGCCAGCAGCCCCGGACAGGGTTTAGGCTACACCTTC. Amino acid sequence: CASSPGQGLGYTF.

The chain is built from TRBV28 and TRBJ2-7; D gene uncertain. The CDR3 is 12 residues long. Germline V gene lookup returns CDR1 MDHEN and CDR2 SYDVKM. Trimming took 7 bases from V and 2 from J, leaving 9 bases between them. The CDR3 coding sequence is TGTGCCAGCACCCTACCCCCCTACGAGCAGTACTTC. Protein sequence: CASTLPPYEQYF.

The V gene is TRBV7-9, the J gene TRBJ1-1; TRBD1 agrees at 7 bases. This CDR3 has 13 amino acids. The junction had 7 bases not matched to a gene; V was cut back by 9 bases and J by 3 bases. Germline CDR1 reads SEHNR; CDR2 reads FQNEAQ (reference sequence). The CDR3 DNA reads TGTGCCAGTATCGGGACAGTCGACACTGAAGCTTTCTTT. Protein product: CASIGTVDTEAFF.

The chain links TRBV2 to TRBJ1-3; no definite D call. Trimming took 3 bases from V and 3 from J, leaving 3 bases between them. Per the germline V gene, CDR1 is SNHLY and CDR2 is FYNNEI. The CDR3 runs 12 residues. CDR3 residues: CASSDSGNTIYF. The CDR3 DNA is TGTGCCAGCAGTGATAGTGGAAACACCATATATTTT.

This clone was observed a few times. V is TRBV18 and J is TRBJ2-3; 10 bases fit TRBD2. The CDR3 contains 18 residues. V shed 6 bases, J shed 4 bases, and the junction held 16 bases outside the gene matches. CDR1 and CDR2 from the germline V gene are KGHSH and LQKENI. This chain's CDR3 is CASSRTRTSGGLADTQYF. For the CDR3, the DNA is TGTGCCAGCTCCCGGACGAGGACTAGCGGAGGTCTTGCAGATACGCAGTATTTT.

The rearrangement uses TRBV7-9 and TRBJ2-3; maybe TRBD2 (6 bases). V gave up 5 bases and J gave up 8 bases, with 17 bases separating them. This CDR3 region has 14 residues. CDR1 is SEHNR, CDR2 FQNEAQ, per germline (reference sequence). As DNA, the CDR3 is TGTGCCAGCAGCCAACTAGCTGGGGGAGGTACGCAGTATTTT. The encoded protein is CASSQLAGGGTQYF.

V is TRBV5-1 and J is TRBJ2-3, with D possibly matching TRBD1 (6 bases). V dropped 2 bases and J dropped 4 bases, with 8 bases sitting between them. CDR1 is SGHRS, CDR2 YFSETQ, per germline. This CDR3 comprises 13 residues. CDR3 in amino acids: CASSLTGSDTQYF. The CDR3 nucleotides are TGCGCCAGCAGCTTAACAGGGTCAGATACGCAGTATTTT.

The chain links TRBV14 to TRBJ2-3; 8 bases map to TRBD2. V trimming: 2 bases; J trimming: 3 bases; junction bases outside the gene matches: 4. Germline V gene data show CDR1 as SGHDN and CDR2 as FVKESK. This CDR3 has 15 residues. The CDR3 loop is CASSQSGRATDTQYF. As DNA, the CDR3 is TGTGCCAGCAGCCAATCCGGGAGGGCGACAGATACGCAGTATTTT.

This clone was seen a single time. This chain connects TRBV28 to TRBJ2-1, with TRBD2 as a possible D gene (5 bases). With 10 bases removed from V and 0 bases from J, the gap between germline ends came to 13 bases. Germline loops: CDR1 MDHEN, CDR2 SYDVKM. This CDR3 has 14 residues. CDR3 bases: TGTGCCACCCTAGCACCGAGCTCCTACAATGAGCAGTTCTTC. Encoded protein: CATLAPSSYNEQFF.

The chain joins TRBV2 to TRBJ1-1, with 9 bases matching TRBD1. In germline, CDR1 is SNHLY, CDR2 FYNNEI. Unmatched junction bases numbered 12, after V lost 8 bases and J lost 5 bases. The CDR3 is 15 residues long. CDR3 sequence: CASGLTGTGSTEAFF. The DNA for the CDR3 is TGTGCCAGCGGGCTCACCGGGACAGGGAGTACTGAAGCTTTCTTT.

The genes are TRBV18 and TRBJ2-1; TRBD2 might be the D (5 bases). CDR1 is KGHSH, CDR2 LQKENI, per germline. V lost 0 bases and J 9 bases, leaving 12 bases between the germline ends. This CDR3 is built from 14 residues. DNA for the CDR3: TGTGCCAGCTCACCACCTCCACTAGTGGGTGAGCAGTTCTTC. It codes for CASSPPPLVGEQFF.

Notes on this clone: Other DNA sequences in the sample encode the same CDR3. The gene calls are TRBV2 and TRBJ2-5; D not resolved. In germline, CDR1 is SNHLY, CDR2 FYNNEI. V lost 5 bases to trimming and J lost 4 bases, with 5 bases between them. The length of the CDR3 is 11 residues. The CDR3 is CASSTRETQYF. Here the CDR3 DNA reads TGTGCCAGCAGTACGCGAGAGACCCAGTACTTC.

This chain links TRBV5-1 with TRBJ2-5, with D perhaps TRBD2 (6 bases). CDR3 size: 13 residues. V lost 2 bases to trimming and J lost 5 bases, with 10 bases between them. Germline V gives CDR1 SGHRS, CDR2 YFSETQ. As DNA, the CDR3 is TGCGCCAGCAGCTTTGCGGGAAAGGAGACCCAGTACTTC. Translated, it gives CASSFAGKETQYF. Full variable domain (missing parts from reference TRBV5-1 and TRBJ2-5): KAGVTQTPRYLIKTRGQQVTLSCSPISGHRSVSWYQQTPGQGLQFLFEYFSETQRNKGNFPGRFSGRQFSNSRSEMNVSTLELGDSALYLCASSFAGKETQYFGPGTRLLVL.

The rearrangement joins TRBV2 to TRBJ2-1; D is uncertain. The CDR3 is 14 amino acids. Germline V gene data show CDR1 as SNHLY and CDR2 as FYNNEI. Trimming removed 8 bases at V and 4 bases at J, with 15 bases between. The CDR3 DNA reads as TGTGCCAGCTTGGCGGATACAATTTACAATGAGCAGTTCTTC. Protein: CASLADTIYNEQFF.

The chain uses TRBV19 and TRBJ2-2; D gene uncertain. The germline CDR1 and CDR2 sequences are LNHDA and SQIVND (reference sequence). Trimming left V 0 bases short and J 7 bases short, with 15 bases between. CDR3 length: 16 amino acids. The CDR3 is CASSIEGPATGGELFF. Here the CDR3 DNA reads TGTGCCAGTAGTATAGAAGGTCCCGCGACGGGCGGGGAGCTGTTTTTT. Looking up the rest from reference TRBV19 and TRBJ2-2 gives the full variable domain: DGGITQSPKYLFRKEGQNVTLSCEQNLNHDAMYWYRQDPGQGLRLIYYSQIVNDFQKGDIAEGYSVSREKKESFPLTVTSAQKNPTAFYLCASSIEGPATGGELFFGEGSRLTVL.

The chain carries TRBV9 and TRBJ2-1, with D possibly TRBD1 on 6 matching bases. V was cut by 0 bases and J by 9 bases, with 16 bases left in between. There are 15 residues in the CDR3. Germline V CDR1 and CDR2: SGDLS, YYNGEE. This CDR3 is CASSVGLAGVGEQFF. CDR3 bases: TGTGCCAGCAGCGTAGGGTTGGCAGGGGTGGGTGAGCAGTTCTTC.

This rearrangement joins TRBV6-6 to TRBJ2-1, with 9 bases identical to TRBD2. Germline CDR1 reads MNHNY; CDR2 reads SVGAGI (reference sequence). The CDR3 sequence is 16 residues long. V was pared by 4 bases and J by 6 bases, with 10 bases of the junction left unmatched. The CDR3, as DNA: TGTGCCAGCAGTTCCAGGGTTGCGGGAGGGGGCAATGAGCAGTTCTTC. Protein product: CASSSRVAGGGNEQFF.